This T cell receptor beta chain was found in a study of response to subunit inactivated influenza vaccine. Per germline, CDR1 KGHDR and CDR2 SFDVKD. This CDR3 contains 13 residues. Trimming took off 4 bases at V and 6 bases at J, with 12 bases between the two ends. TCRdb re-derived calls from the RT-PCR reads in MiXCR, one entry per CDR3 protein. There are 610,000 or so distinct CDR3 sequences in the sample; 12% to 15% occur only once, and 11% lies in the top ten. Study findings and constraints: It was the authors' suggestion that each seasonal influenza vaccination recruits few new T cells.

This clonotype was detected a few times. The antigen is not known. The origin of this receptor is a man aged 45-65 years who received an inactivated influenza vaccine. This chain links TRBV24-1 with TRBJ2-7; a possible D gene is TRBD1 (6 bases). Sequenced here: PBMCs from blood, sampled roughly 12 days after vaccination. The CDR3 DNA reads as TGTGCCACCAGTGACCTCAGGGGCAGCGAGCAGTACTTC. Its protein is CATSDLRGSEQYF.